Below are 2 T cell receptor beta chains sequenced from a single sample in a study of T cell responses to AZD1222 COVID-19 vaccine. Measured with immunoSEQ multiplex PCR; TCRdb has only the in-frame clones, and not every one. The data contain around 200,000 clones, 94% of them singletons. Sample: peripheral blood, taken 28 days after the second AZD1222 dose. The receptors stem from an adult who received the AZD1222 COVID-19 vaccine.

The rearrangement links TRBV12-5 to TRBJ2-3, with 14 bases fitting TRBD2. The CDR3 is 16 residues long. After removal of 4 bases from V and 5 bases from J, the junction contained 5 bases not matched to a gene. From germline, CDR1 is LGHNT and CDR2 FRNRAP. The CDR3 nucleotides are TGTGCTAGTGGTTCCGGGACTAGCGGGAGTGGAGATACGCAGTATTTT. Protein sequence: CASGSGTSGSGDTQYF.

Written as DNA, the CDR3 is TGCGCCAGCAGTTTCGACAGGACTAATGAAAAACTGTTTTTT. It translates to CASSFDRTNEKLFF. This chain uses TRBV5-1 with TRBJ1-4; tentatively, D is TRBD1 (6 bases). V was cut by 5 bases and J by 2 bases, with 10 bases left in between. Germline values: CDR1 SGHRS, CDR2 YFSETQ. The CDR3 has 14 amino acids.